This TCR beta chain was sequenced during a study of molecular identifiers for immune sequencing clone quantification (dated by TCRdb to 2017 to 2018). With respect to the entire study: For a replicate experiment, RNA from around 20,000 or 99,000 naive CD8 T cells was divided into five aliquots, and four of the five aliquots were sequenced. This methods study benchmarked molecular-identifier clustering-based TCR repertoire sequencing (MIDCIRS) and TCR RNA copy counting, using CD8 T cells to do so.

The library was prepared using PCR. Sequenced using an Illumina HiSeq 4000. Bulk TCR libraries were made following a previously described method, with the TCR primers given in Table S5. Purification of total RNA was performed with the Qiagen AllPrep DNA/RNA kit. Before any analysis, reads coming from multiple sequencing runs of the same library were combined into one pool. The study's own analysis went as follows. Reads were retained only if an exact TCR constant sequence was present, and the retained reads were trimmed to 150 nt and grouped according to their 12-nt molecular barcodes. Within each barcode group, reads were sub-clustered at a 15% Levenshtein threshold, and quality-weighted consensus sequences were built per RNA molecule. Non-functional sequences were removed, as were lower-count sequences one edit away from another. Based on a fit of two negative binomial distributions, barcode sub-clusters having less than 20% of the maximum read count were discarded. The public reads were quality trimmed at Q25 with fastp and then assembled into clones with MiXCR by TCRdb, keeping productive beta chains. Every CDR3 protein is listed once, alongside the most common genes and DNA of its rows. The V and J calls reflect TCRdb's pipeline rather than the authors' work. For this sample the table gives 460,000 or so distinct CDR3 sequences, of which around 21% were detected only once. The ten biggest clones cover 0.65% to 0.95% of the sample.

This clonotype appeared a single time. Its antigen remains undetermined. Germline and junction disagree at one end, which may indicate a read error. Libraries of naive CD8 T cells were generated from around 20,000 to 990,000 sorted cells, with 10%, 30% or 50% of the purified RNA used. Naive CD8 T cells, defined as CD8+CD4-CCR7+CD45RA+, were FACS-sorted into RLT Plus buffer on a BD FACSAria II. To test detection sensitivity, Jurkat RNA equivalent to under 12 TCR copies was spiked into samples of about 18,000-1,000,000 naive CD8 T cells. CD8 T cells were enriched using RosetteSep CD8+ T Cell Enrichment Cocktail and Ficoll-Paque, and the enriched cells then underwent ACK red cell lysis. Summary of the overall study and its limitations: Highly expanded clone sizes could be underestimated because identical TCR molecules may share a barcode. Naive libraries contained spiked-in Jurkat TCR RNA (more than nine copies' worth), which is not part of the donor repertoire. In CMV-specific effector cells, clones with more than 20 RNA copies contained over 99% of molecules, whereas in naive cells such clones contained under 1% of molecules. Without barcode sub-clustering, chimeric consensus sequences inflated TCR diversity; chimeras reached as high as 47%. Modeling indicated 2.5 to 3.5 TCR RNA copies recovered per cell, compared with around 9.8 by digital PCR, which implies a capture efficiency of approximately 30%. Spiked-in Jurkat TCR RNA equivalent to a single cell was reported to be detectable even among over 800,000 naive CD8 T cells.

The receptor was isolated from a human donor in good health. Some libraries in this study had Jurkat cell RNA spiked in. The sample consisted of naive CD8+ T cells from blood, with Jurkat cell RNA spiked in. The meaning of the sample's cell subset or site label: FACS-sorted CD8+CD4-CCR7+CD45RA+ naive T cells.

The nucleotide sequence reads TGTGCCAGCAGCCAAGGACCCGCTCCAGATACGCAGTACTTT. Its coded protein is CASSQGPAPDTQYF. Rearrangement joined TRBV5-4 to TRBJ2-3, with no confident D gene call. Including the terminal cysteine and phenylalanine, the CDR3 comprises 14 residues. Only the CDR3 DNA stays, 42 bases, in frame from base 1. The germline V gene (reference sequence) gives CDR1 as SGHNT and CDR2 as YYREEE.